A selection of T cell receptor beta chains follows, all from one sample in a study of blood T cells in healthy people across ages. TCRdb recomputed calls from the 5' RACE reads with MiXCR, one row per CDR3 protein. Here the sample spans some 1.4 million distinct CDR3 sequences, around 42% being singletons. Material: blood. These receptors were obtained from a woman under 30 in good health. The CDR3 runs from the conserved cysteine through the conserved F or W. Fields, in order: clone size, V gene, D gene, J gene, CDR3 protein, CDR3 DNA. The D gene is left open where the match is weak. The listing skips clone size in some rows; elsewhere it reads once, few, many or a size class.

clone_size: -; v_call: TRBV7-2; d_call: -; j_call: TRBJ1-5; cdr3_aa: CASSLESYQPQHF; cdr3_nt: TGTGCCAGCAGCTTAGAAAGCTATCAGCCCCAGCATTTT
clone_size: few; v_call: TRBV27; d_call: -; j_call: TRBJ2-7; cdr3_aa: CASSLSPGAKQYF; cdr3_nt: TGTGCCAGCAGTTTAAGTCCAGGGGCGAAGCAGTACTTC
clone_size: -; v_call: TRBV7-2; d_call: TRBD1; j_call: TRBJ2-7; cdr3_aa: CASSHSAGTGGTYEQYF; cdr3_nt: TGTGCCAGCAGCCACTCGGCCGGGACAGGGGGAACCTACGAGCAGTACTTC
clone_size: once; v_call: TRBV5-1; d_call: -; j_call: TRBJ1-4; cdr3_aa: CASSHSGGLGEKLFF; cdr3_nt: TGCGCCAGCAGCCACTCGGGGGGTCTCGGTGAAAAACTGTTTTTT
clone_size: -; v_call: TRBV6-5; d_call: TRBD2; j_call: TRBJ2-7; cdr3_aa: CASSSGSATYEQYF; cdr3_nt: TGTGCCAGCAGCAGCGGGAGTGCCACCTACGAGCAGTACTTC
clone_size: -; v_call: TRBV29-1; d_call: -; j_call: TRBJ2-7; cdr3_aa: CSGLAGFNEQYF; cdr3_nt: TGCAGCGGTCTAGCAGGGTTTAACGAGCAGTACTTC
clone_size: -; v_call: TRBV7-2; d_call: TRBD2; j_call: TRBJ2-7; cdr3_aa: CASSSASGRWNEQYF; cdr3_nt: TGTGCCAGCAGCTCGGCTAGCGGGAGATGGAATGAGCAGTACTTC
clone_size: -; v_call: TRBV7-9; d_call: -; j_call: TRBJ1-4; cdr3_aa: CASSARSDSEKLFF; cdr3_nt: TGTGCCAGCAGCGCCCGGTCCGATAGTGAAAAACTGTTTTTT
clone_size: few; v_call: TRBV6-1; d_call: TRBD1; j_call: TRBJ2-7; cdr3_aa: CASSPTGTGVPYEQYF; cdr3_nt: TGTGCCAGCAGCCCTACCGGGACAGGGGTACCCTACGAGCAGTACTTC
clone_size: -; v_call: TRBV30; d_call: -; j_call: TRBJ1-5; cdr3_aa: CAWSRRDTHNQPQHF; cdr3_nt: TGTGCCTGGAGTCGCCGGGACACTCACAATCAGCCCCAGCATTTT
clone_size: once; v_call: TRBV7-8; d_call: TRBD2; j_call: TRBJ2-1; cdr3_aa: CASSTRTSLTQFF; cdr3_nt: TGTGCCAGCAGCACCCGGACTAGTTTGACGCAGTTCTTC
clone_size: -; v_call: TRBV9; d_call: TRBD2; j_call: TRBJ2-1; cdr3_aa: CASSVVAGGPIEQFF; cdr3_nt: TGTGCCAGCAGCGTAGTAGCGGGGGGGCCAATTGAGCAGTTCTTC
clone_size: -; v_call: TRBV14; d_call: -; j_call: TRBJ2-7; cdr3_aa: CASSQSRVEQYF; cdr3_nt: TGTGCCAGCAGCCAGTCACGAGTCGAGCAGTACTTC
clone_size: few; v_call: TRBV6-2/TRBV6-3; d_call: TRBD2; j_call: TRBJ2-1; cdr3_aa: CASSRTSGGFNEQFF; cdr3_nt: TGTGCCAGCAGCCGGACTAGCGGGGGGTTCAATGAGCAGTTCTTC
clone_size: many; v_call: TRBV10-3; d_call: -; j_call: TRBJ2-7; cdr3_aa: CAISESTYEQYF; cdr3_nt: TGTGCCATCAGTGAGTCGACGTACGAGCAGTACTTC
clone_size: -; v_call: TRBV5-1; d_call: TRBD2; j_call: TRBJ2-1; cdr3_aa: CASRSAAGGPRNEQFF; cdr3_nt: TGCGCCAGCAGGTCGGCCGCGGGGGGGCCTCGCAATGAGCAGTTCTTC
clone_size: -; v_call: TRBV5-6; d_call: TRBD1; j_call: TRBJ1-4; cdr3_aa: CASSRARTGVNEKLFF; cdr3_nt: TGTGCCAGCAGCCGCGCCCGGACAGGGGTTAATGAAAAACTGTTTTTT
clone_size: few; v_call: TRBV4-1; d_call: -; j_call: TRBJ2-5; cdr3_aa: CASSQLGRPETQYF; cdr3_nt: TGCGCCAGCAGCCAGCTAGGAAGGCCGGAGACCCAGTACTTC
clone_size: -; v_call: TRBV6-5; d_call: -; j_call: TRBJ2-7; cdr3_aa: CASSYSFDYLSSYEQYF; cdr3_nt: TGTGCCAGCAGTTACTCGTTTGATTACCTATCCTCCTACGAGCAGTACTTC
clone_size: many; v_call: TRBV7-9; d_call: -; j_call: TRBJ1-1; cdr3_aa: CASSLGWGGNTEAFF; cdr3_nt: TGTGCCAGCAGCCTAGGTTGGGGGGGGAACACTGAAGCTTTCTTT
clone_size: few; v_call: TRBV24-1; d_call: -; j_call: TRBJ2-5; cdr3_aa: CATSDSFQETQYF; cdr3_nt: TGTGCCACCAGTGATTCCTTCCAAGAGACCCAGTACTTC
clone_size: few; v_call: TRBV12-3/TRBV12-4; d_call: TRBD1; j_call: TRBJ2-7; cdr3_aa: CASSQRRTGSYEQYF; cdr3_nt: TGTGCCAGCAGCCAACGTCGGACAGGGTCGTACGAGCAGTACTTC
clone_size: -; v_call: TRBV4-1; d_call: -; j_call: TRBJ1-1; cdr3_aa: CASSREGTPNTEAFF; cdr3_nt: TGCGCCAGCAGCCGAGAAGGGACCCCGAACACTGAAGCTTTCTTT
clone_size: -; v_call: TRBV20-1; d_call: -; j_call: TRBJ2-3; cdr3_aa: CSAPPARADTQYF; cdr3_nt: TGCAGTGCTCCCCCGGCGAGGGCAGATACGCAGTATTTT
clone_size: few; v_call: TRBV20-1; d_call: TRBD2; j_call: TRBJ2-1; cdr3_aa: CSATQTSGSSYNEQFF; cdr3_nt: TGCAGTGCTACCCAGACTAGCGGTAGCTCCTACAATGAGCAGTTCTTC
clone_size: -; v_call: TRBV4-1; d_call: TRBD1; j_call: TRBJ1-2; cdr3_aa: CASSQDRTGPYGHTF; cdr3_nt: TGCGCCAGCAGCCAAGATCGGACAGGGCCCTATGGCCACACCTTC
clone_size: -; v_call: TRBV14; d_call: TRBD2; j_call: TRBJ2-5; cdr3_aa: CAGSQEVPALSGRGETQYF; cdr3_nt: TGTGCCGGCAGCCAAGAAGTTCCCGCTCTCAGCGGGAGGGGGGAGACCCAGTACTTC
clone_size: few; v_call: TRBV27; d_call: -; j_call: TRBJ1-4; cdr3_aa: CASSLGAGYEKLFF; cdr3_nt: TGTGCCAGCAGTTTGGGGGCAGGGTATGAAAAACTGTTTTTT
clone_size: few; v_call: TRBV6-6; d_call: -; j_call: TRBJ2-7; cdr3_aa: CASSTRDKTYEQYF; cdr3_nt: TGTGCCAGCAGTACCCGGGACAAAACCTACGAGCAGTACTTC
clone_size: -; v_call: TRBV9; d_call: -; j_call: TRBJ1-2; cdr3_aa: CASSSRRGNYGYTF; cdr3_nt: TGTGCCAGCAGCTCACGACGGGGGAACTATGGCTACACCTTC
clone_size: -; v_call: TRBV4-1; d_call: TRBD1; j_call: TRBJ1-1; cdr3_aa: CASSQGFKYRGTGEAFF; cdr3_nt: TGCGCCAGCAGCCAAGGTTTTAAATATAGGGGGACAGGGGAAGCTTTCTTT
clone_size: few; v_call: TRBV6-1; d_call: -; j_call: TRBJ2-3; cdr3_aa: CASSANRAFSTDTQYF; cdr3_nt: TGTGCCAGCAGTGCGAACAGGGCCTTTAGCACAGATACGCAGTATTTT
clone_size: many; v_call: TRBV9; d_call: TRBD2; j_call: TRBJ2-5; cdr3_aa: CASSVSGTSGETQYF; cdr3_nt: TGTGCCAGCAGCGTATCTGGGACTAGCGGAGAGACCCAGTACTTC
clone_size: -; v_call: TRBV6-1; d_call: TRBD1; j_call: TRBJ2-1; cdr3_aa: CASSEAGTGDEQFF; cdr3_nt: TGTGCCAGCAGTGAAGCCGGGACAGGGGATGAGCAGTTCTTC
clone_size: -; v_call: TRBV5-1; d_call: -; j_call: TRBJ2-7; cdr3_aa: CASRSGEGPYEQYF; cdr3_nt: TGCGCCAGCAGAAGTGGAGAGGGTCCCTACGAGCAGTACTTC
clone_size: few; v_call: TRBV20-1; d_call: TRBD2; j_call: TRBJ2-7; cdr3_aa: CSARVLGEVAGPTSYEQYF; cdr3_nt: TGCAGTGCTAGAGTACTCGGGGAGGTAGCGGGACCAACTTCCTACGAGCAGTACTTC
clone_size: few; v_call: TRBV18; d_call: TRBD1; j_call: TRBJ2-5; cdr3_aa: CASSHDREETQYF; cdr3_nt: TGTGCCAGCTCTCACGACAGGGAAGAGACCCAGTACTTC